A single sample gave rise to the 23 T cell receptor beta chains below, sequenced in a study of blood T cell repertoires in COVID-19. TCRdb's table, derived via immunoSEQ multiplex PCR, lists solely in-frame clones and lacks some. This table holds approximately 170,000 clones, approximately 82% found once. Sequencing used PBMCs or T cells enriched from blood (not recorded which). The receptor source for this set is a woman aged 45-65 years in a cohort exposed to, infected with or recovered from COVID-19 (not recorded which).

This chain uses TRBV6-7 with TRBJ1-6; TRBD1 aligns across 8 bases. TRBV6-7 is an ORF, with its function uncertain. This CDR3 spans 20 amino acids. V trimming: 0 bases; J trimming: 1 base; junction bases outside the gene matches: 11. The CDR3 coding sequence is TGTGCCAGCAGTTACTCCGGGTCCACAGGGGGTAGGTCCTATAATTCACCCCTCCACTTT. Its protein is CASSYSGSTGGRSYNSPLHF.

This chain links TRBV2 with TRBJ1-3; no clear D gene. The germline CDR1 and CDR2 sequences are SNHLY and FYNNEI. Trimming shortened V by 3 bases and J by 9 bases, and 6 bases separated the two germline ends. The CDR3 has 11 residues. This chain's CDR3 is CASSEQATIYF. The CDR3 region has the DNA TGTGCCAGCAGTGAGCAGGCCACCATATATTTT.

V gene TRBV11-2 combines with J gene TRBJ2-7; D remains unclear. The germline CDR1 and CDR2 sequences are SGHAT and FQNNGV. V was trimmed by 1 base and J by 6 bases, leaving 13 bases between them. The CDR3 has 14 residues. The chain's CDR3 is CASSLVQVFSEQYF. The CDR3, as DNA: TGTGCCAGCAGCTTAGTCCAGGTCTTTAGCGAGCAGTACTTC.

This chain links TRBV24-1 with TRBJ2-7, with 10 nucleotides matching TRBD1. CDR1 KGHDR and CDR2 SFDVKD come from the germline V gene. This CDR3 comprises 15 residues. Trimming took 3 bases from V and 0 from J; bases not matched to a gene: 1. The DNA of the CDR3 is TGTGCCACCAGTGATCGGACAGGGGGCTCCTACGAGCAGTACTTC. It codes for CATSDRTGGSYEQYF.

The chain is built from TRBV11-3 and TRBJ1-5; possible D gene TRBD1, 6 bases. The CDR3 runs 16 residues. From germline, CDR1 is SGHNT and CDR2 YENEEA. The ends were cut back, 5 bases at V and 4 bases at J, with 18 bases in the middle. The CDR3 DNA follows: TGTGCCAGCAGCCCCGGGGGGGGCGGGAAGAATCAGCCCCAGCATTTT. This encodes CASSPGGGGKNQPQHF.

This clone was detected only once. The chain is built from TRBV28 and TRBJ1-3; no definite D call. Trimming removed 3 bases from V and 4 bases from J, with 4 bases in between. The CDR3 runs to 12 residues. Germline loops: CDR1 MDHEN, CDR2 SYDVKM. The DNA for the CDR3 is TGTGCCAGCAGTTTTCGGGGAAACACCATATATTTT. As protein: CASSFRGNTIYF. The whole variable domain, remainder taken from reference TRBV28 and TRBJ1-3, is DVKVTQSSRYLVKRTGEKVFLECVQDMDHENMFWYRQDPGLGLRLIYFSYDVKMKEKGDIPEGYSVSREKKERFSLILESASTNQTSMYLCASSFRGNTIYFGEGSWLTVV.

The CDR3 DNA reads TGCGCCAGCAGCTCTAGCGGGGGGGTTACAGATACGCAGTATTTT. Its translation is CASSSSGGVTDTQYF. The rearrangement links TRBV4-1 to TRBJ2-3; 12 nucleotides line up with TRBD2. The CDR3 spans 15 residues. V was clipped by 5 bases and J by 3 bases; unmatched bases: 3. CDR1 is MGHRA, CDR2 YSYEKL, per germline.

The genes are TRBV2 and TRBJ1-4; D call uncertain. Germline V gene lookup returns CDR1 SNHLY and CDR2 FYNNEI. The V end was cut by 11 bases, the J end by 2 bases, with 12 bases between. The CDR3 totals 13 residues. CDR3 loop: CASKRRTNEKLFF. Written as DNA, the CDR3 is TGTGCCTCCAAACGCAGGACTAATGAAAAACTGTTTTTT.

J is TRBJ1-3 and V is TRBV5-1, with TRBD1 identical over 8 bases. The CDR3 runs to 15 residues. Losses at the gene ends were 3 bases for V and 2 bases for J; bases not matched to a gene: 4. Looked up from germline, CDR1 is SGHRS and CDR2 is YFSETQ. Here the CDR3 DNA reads TGCGCCAGCAGCTCACGGACAGGGACTGGAAACACCATATATTTT. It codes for CASSSRTGTGNTIYF.

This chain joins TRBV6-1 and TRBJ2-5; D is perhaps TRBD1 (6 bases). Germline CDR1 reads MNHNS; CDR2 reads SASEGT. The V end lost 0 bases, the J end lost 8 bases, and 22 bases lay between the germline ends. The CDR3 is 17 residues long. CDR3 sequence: CASSEARGQTIFGTQYF. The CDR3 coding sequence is TGTGCCAGCAGTGAAGCCAGGGGACAAACAATTTTCGGTACCCAGTACTTC.

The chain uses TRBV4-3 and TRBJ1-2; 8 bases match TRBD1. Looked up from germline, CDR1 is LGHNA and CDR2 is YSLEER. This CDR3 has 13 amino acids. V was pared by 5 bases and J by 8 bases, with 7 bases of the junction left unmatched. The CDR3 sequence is CASSETGAGGYTF. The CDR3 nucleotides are TGCGCCAGCAGCGAGACAGGGGCGGGGGGCTACACCTTC.

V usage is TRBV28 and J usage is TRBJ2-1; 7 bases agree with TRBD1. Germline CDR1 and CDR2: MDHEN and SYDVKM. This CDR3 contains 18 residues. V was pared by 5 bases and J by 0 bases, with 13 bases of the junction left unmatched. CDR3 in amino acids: CASSLPRGQFSSYNEQFF. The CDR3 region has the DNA TGTGCCAGCAGTCTCCCACGGGGACAGTTTAGCTCCTACAATGAGCAGTTCTTC.

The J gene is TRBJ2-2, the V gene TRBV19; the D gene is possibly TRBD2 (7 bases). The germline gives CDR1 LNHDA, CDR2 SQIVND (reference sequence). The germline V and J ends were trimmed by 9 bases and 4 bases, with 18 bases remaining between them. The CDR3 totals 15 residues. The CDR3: CASKPGGAGTGELFF. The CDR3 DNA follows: TGTGCCAGCAAACCGGGGGGCGCAGGCACCGGGGAGCTGTTTTTT.

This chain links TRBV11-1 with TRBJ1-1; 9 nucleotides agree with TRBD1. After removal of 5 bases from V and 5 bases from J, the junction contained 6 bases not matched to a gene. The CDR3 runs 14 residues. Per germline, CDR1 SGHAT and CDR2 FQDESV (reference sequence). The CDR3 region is CASSPGTGRTEAFF. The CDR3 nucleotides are TGTGCCAGCAGCCCCGGGACAGGGAGAACTGAAGCTTTCTTT.

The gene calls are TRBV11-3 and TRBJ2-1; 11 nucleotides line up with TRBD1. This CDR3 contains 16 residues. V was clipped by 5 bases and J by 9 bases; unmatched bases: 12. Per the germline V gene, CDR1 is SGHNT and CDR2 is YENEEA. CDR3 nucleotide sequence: TGTGCCAGCAGCCCGTCCGGGACAGGGGGTTACGGTGAGCAGTTCTTC. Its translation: CASSPSGTGGYGEQFF.

CDR3 region: CASSYSYRRVGTEAFF. The CDR3 DNA reads as TGTGCCAGCAGTTACTCGTACAGGCGCGTGGGCACTGAAGCTTTCTTT. The V call is TRBV6-6, the J call TRBJ1-1; D might be TRBD1 (5 bases). Germline assignment: CDR1 MNHNY and CDR2 SVGAGI (reference sequence). Trimming removed 0 bases from V and 4 bases from J, with 15 bases in between. CDR3 length: 16 residues.

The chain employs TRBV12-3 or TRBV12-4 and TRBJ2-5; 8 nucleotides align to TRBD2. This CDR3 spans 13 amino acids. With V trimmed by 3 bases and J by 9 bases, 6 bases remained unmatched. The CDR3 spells CASSLASGPPQYF. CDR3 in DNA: TGTGCCAGCAGTTTGGCTAGCGGGCCCCCCCAGTACTTC.

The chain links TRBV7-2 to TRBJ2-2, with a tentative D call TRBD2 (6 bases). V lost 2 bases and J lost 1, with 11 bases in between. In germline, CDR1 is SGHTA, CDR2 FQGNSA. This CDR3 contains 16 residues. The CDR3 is CASSLSSGRNTGELFF. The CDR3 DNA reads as TGTGCCAGCAGCTTAAGTAGCGGCAGGAACACCGGGGAGCTGTTTTTT. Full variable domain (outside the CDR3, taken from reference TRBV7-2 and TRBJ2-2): GAGVSQSPSNKVTEKGKDVELRCDPISGHTALYWYRQSLGQGLEFLIYFQGNSAPDKSGLPSDRFSAERTGGSVSTLTIQRTQQEDSAVYLCASSLSSGRNTGELFFGEGSRLTVL.

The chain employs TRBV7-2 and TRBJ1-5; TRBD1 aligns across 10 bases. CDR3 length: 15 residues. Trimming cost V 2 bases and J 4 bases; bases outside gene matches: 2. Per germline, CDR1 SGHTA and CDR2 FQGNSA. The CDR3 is CASSLQGQGNQPQHF. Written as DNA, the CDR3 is TGTGCCAGCAGCTTACAGGGACAGGGGAATCAGCCCCAGCATTTT.

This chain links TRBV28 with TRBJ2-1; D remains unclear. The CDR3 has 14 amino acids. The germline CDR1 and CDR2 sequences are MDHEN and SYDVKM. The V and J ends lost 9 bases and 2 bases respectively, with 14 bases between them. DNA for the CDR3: TGTGCCAGTCGTGCGGTGACGACCTACAATGAGCAGTTCTTC. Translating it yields CASRAVTTYNEQFF.

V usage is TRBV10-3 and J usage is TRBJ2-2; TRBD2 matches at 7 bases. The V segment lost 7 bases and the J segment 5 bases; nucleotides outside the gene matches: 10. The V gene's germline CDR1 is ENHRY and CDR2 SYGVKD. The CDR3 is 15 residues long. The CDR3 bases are TGTGCCATCACCAAAGATACTAGCGAGACCGGGGAGCTGTTTTTT. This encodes CAITKDTSETGELFF.

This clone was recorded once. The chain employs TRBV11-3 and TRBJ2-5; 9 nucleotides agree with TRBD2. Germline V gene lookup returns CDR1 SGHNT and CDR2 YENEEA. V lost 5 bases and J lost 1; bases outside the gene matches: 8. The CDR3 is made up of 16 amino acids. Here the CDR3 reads CASSAVSSGGQETQYF. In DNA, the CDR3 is TGTGCCAGCAGCGCCGTTAGTAGCGGGGGCCAAGAGACCCAGTACTTC.

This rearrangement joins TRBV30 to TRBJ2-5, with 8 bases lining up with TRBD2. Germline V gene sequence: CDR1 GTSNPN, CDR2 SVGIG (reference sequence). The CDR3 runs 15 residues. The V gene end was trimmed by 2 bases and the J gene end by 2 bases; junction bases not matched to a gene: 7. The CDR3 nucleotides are TGTGCCTGGAGTATTGGCGGGGGGTTTCAAGAGACCCAGTACTTC. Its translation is CAWSIGGGFQETQYF.